The next 19 T cell receptor beta chains were all read from a single sample in a study of blood T cell repertoires in COVID-19. Some clones are missing from TCRdb's copy, which holds only in-frame ones; the method was immunoSEQ multiplex PCR. The sample holds around 180,000 clones, 80% to 90% seen once. Sequenced: peripheral blood. The receptors stem from a human donor with active or convalescent COVID-19. The donor label of this sample is uncertain.

Within the sample, this clone is large. This chain uses TRBV7-9 with TRBJ1-3; D is ambiguous. The V and J ends lost 3 bases and 6 bases respectively, with 15 bases between them. This CDR3 has 15 residues. Germline CDR1 reads SEHNR; CDR2 reads FQNEAQ (reference sequence). The CDR3 loop reads CASSFSYQVTNTIYF. The CDR3 nucleotides are TGTGCCAGCAGCTTTTCCTATCAGGTCACAAACACCATATATTTT. The full variable domain, its missing parts supplied by reference TRBV7-9 and TRBJ1-3, is DTGVSQNPRHKITKRGQNVTFRCDPISEHNRLYWYRQTLGQGPEFLTYFQNEAQLEKSRLLSDRFSAERPKGSFSTLEIQRTEQGDSAMYLCASSFSYQVTNTIYFGEGSWLTVV.

The J gene is TRBJ2-5, the V gene TRBV28; 7 bases match TRBD2. This CDR3 is built from 14 residues. Germline CDR1 reads MDHEN; CDR2 reads SYDVKM. J lost 1 base, V lost 5 bases, and 4 bases had no gene match. The CDR3 nucleotides read TGTGCCAGCAGTCCTGGGACTACCCAAGAGACCCAGTACTTC. Translation: CASSPGTTQETQYF. Based on the CDR3 plus reference TRBV28 and TRBJ2-5, the full variable domain is DVKVTQSSRYLVKRTGEKVFLECVQDMDHENMFWYRQDPGLGLRLIYFSYDVKMKEKGDIPEGYSVSREKKERFSLILESASTNQTSMYLCASSPGTTQETQYFGPGTRLLVL.

The V and J genes are TRBV6-6 and TRBJ1-5; D remains unclear. Germline V gives CDR1 MNHNY, CDR2 SVGAGI (reference sequence). The CDR3 contains 13 residues. Trimming cost V 6 bases and J 7 bases, with 13 bases left between them. The CDR3 loop is CASSGGHLQPQHF. The CDR3 DNA is TGTGCCAGCAGCGGTGGGCATTTACAGCCCCAGCATTTT.

The V call is TRBV2, the J call TRBJ2-3; D is perhaps TRBD2 (5 bases). The V end lost 6 bases, the J end lost 4 bases, and 23 bases lay between the germline ends. Germline CDR1 and CDR2: SNHLY and FYNNEI. This CDR3 comprises 17 residues. The CDR3 spells CASRTDISGLAADTQYF. CDR3 sequence (DNA): TGTGCCAGCAGGACTGATATCTCTGGACTCGCAGCAGATACGCAGTATTTT.

The chain carries TRBV9 and TRBJ1-2; 10 nucleotides line up with TRBD1. Germline assignment: CDR1 SGDLS and CDR2 YYNGEE. This CDR3 is built from 16 residues. V lost 2 bases to trimming and J lost 4 bases; unmatched junction nucleotides: 8. CDR3 nucleotide sequence: TGTGCCAGCAGCGTCGGGACAGGGGTACAGGTCTATGGCTACACCTTC. Its protein product is CASSVGTGVQVYGYTF.

This clone occurred once. The V gene is TRBV1, the J gene TRBJ2-3; TRBD2 is the table's D call, not checked against the DNA. TRBV1 represents a pseudogene. This CDR3 comprises 19 residues. The CDR3 sequence is CTSSQDSPWTSGRTDTQYF. The CDR3 nucleotides read TGCACCAGCAGCCAAGATTCCCCCTGGACTAGCGGGAGAACAGATACGCAGTATTTT.

The rearrangement joins TRBV5-1 to TRBJ2-3; tentative D call: TRBD1 (5 bases). The CDR3 loop spans 14 amino acids. Germline V lookup: CDR1 SGHRS, CDR2 YFSETQ. V was cut by 0 bases and J by 2 bases, with 7 bases left in between. CDR3 sequence reads: CASSLGQHTDTQYF. The CDR3 DNA reads TGCGCCAGCAGCTTGGGACAGCACACAGATACGCAGTATTTT.

Only one count was recorded for this clone. The chain couples TRBV30 to TRBJ1-5, with TRBD1 matching over 9 bases. Germline CDR1 GTSNPN, CDR2 SVGIG (reference sequence). The CDR3 length is 15 residues. With V trimmed by 0 bases and J by 6 bases, 6 bases remained unmatched. In DNA, the CDR3 is TGTGCCTGGAGTGTACAACAGGGGGCGGGTCAGCCCCAGCATTTT. Translated: CAWSVQQGAGQPQHF.

The J gene is TRBJ1-2, the V gene TRBV7-7, with TRBD1 matching over 11 bases. This CDR3 is 16 amino acids long. Looked up from germline, CDR1 is SSHAT and CDR2 is FNYEAQ (reference sequence). With 5 bases clipped from V and 5 bases from J, the junction kept 10 bases outside the gene matches. For the CDR3, the DNA is TGTGCCAGCAGCGACCCTCCCGGGGACAGGGGGTATGGCTACACCTTC. It encodes CASSDPPGDRGYGYTF.

This clone is a singleton in its sample. The rearrangement links TRBV6-1 to TRBJ2-7; the D gene is possibly TRBD1 (6 bases). V was clipped by 2 bases and J by 6 bases, with 20 bases between them. CDR3 length equals 16 residues. Germline lookup yields CDR1 MNHNS and CDR2 SASEGT. The CDR3 protein is CASSERVGTQGFEQYF. In DNA form, the CDR3 reads TGTGCCAGCAGTGAAAGGGTGGGGACCCAGGGGTTCGAGCAGTACTTC.

The V and J genes are TRBV3-1 (or the pseudogene TRBV3-2) and TRBJ1-3; D perhaps matches TRBD1 (5 bases). V shed 4 bases and J shed 0 bases, with 19 bases lying between them. This CDR3 has 18 residues. From germline, CDR1 is LGHDT and CDR2 YNNKEL (reference sequence). The CDR3 here is CASSPRWGGLSSGNTIYF. CDR3 coding DNA: TGTGCCAGCAGCCCCAGATGGGGGGGACTGAGCTCTGGAAACACCATATATTTT.

The rearrangement uses TRBV2 and TRBJ2-1, with 8 bases fitting TRBD1. The CDR3 consists of 15 residues. The junction had 8 bases not matched to a gene; V was cut back by 7 bases and J by 3 bases. Germline CDR1 is SNHLY and CDR2 is FYNNEI. This CDR3 is CASTPTGGSYNEQFF. The CDR3 DNA follows: TGTGCCAGCACCCCTACAGGGGGGAGCTACAATGAGCAGTTCTTC. Drawing the rest from reference TRBV2 and TRBJ2-1, the complete variable domain is EPEVTQTPSHQVTQMGQEVILRCVPISNHLYFYWYRQILGQKVEFLVSFYNNEISEKSEIFDDQFSVERPDGSNFTLKIRSTKLEDSAMYFCASTPTGGSYNEQFFGPGTRLTVL.

This sequence joins TRBV5-6 and TRBJ1-5, with 8 bases aligning to TRBD1. CDR1 and CDR2 from the germline V gene are SGHDT and YYEEEE. With V trimmed by 4 bases and J by 5 bases, 5 bases remained unmatched. This CDR3 spans 14 amino acids. DNA of the CDR3: TGTGCCAGCAGCCCTGGACAGGGAGATCAGCCCCAGCATTTT. This encodes CASSPGQGDQPQHF. The variable domain in full, completed from reference TRBV5-6 and TRBJ1-5, reads DAGVTQSPTHLIKTRGQQVTLRCSPKSGHDTVSWYQQALGQGPQFIFQYYEEEERQRGNFPDRFSGHQFPNYSSELNVNALLLGDSALYLCASSPGQGDQPQHFGDGTRLSIL.

The J gene is TRBJ2-2, the V gene TRBV7-9; D not resolved. The CDR3 is made up of 15 amino acids. CDR1 is SEHNR, CDR2 FQNEAQ, per germline (reference sequence). The V end lost 3 bases, the J end lost 1 base, and 9 bases lay between the germline ends. The CDR3 loop reads CASSFSRQNTGELFF. In DNA, the CDR3 is TGTGCCAGCAGCTTTTCCAGGCAGAACACCGGGGAGCTGTTTTTT.

The chain is built from TRBV9 and TRBJ1-2, with TRBD1 identical over 8 bases. The J segment lost 6 bases and the V segment lost 4 bases, leaving 8 bases of the junction unmatched. Germline V gene lookup returns CDR1 SGDLS and CDR2 YYNGEE. The CDR3 has 14 residues. The CDR3 sequence is CASSTGQGFHGYTF. The CDR3, as DNA: TGTGCCAGCAGCACCGGACAGGGCTTCCATGGCTACACCTTC.

This clone was seen just once. The chain has TRBV29-1 and TRBJ1-1, with 9 bases matching TRBD1. This CDR3 comprises 14 residues. Looked up from germline, CDR1 is SQVTM and CDR2 is ANQGSEA. The ends lost 6 bases at V and 0 bases at J; junction bases unmatched: 5. The CDR3 DNA is TGCAGCGTCACTGACAGGGGGATGAACACTGAAGCTTTCTTT. Protein: CSVTDRGMNTEAFF. The full variable domain, in which reference TRBV29-1 and TRBJ1-1 provide the parts outside the CDR3, is SAVISQKPSRDICQRGTSLTIQCQVDSQVTMMFWYRQQPGQSLTLIATANQGSEATYESGFVIDKFPISRPNLTFSTLTVSNMSPEDSSIYLCSVTDRGMNTEAFFGQGTRLTVV.

The J gene is TRBJ2-3, the V gene TRBV2, with D maybe TRBD2 (5 bases). Germline V gene lookup returns CDR1 SNHLY and CDR2 FYNNEI. V lost 3 bases and J 5 bases, leaving 18 bases between the germline ends. The CDR3 has 16 amino acids. As DNA, the CDR3 is TGTGCCAGCAGTGAGCGGGCACACGGCAAAATAGATACGCAGTATTTT. This sequence encodes CASSERAHGKIDTQYF. The whole variable domain, filled in from reference TRBV2 and TRBJ2-3, reads EPEVTQTPSHQVTQMGQEVILRCVPISNHLYFYWYRQILGQKVEFLVSFYNNEISEKSEIFDDQFSVERPDGSNFTLKIRSTKLEDSAMYFCASSERAHGKIDTQYFGPGTRLTVL.

The V and J genes are TRBV7-7 and TRBJ2-1; TRBD2 agrees at 8 bases. In germline, CDR1 is SSHAT, CDR2 FNYEAQ (reference sequence). V lost 5 bases, J lost 9 bases, and 12 bases stayed unmatched. The CDR3 totals 15 residues. The CDR3 loop reads CASSNRRAGEGEQFF. The CDR3 nucleotides are TGTGCCAGCAGCAACAGACGAGCGGGGGAGGGTGAGCAGTTCTTC.

V is TRBV19 and J is TRBJ1-1; 10 nucleotides agree with TRBD1. The CDR3 has 16 amino acids. The junction had 15 bases not matched to a gene; V was cut back by 6 bases and J by 8 bases. In germline, CDR1 is LNHDA, CDR2 SQIVND (reference sequence). The CDR3 loop reads CASSPGRTDRGREAFF. The CDR3 coding sequence is TGTGCCAGTAGCCCCGGAAGGACCGACAGGGGGCGAGAAGCTTTCTTT.